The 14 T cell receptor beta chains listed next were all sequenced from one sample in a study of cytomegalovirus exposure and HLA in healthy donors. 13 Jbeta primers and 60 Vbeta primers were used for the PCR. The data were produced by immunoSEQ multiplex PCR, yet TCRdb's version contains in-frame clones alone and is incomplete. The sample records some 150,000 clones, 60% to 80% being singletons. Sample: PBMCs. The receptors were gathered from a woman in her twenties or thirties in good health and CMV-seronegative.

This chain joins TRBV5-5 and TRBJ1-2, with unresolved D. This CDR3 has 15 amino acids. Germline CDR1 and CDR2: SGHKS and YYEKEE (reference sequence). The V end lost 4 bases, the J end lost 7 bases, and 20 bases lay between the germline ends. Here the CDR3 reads CASSAADMGYGGYTF. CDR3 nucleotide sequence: TGTGCCAGCAGCGCCGCTGACATGGGCTACGGTGGCTACACCTTC.

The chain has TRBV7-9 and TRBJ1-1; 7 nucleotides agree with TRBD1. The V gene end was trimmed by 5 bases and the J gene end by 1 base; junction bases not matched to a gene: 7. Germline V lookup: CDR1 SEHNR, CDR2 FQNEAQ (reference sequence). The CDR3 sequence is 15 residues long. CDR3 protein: CASSIGGTENTEAFF. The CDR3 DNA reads TGTGCCAGCAGCATCGGCGGGACAGAGAACACTGAAGCTTTCTTT.

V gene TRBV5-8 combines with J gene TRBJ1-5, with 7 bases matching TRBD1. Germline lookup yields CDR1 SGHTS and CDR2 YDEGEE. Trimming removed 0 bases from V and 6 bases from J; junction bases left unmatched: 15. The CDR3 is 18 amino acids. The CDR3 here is CASSLGNIPGQWGQPQHF. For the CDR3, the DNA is TGTGCCAGCAGCTTGGGTAATATCCCGGGACAGTGGGGTCAGCCCCAGCATTTT.

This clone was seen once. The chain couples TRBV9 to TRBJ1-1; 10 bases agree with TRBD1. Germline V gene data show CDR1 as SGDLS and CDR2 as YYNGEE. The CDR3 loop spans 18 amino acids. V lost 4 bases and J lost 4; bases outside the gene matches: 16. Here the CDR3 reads CASSSNEGTGVGGTEAFF. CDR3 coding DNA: TGTGCCAGCAGCTCCAATGAAGGGACAGGGGTCGGTGGCACTGAAGCTTTCTTT.

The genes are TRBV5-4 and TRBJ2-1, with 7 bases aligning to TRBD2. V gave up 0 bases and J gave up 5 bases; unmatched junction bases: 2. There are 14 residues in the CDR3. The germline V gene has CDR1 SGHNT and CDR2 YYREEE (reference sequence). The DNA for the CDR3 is TGTGCCAGCAGCTTGGCCGGGGGGAACAATGAGCAGTTCTTC. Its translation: CASSLAGGNNEQFF.

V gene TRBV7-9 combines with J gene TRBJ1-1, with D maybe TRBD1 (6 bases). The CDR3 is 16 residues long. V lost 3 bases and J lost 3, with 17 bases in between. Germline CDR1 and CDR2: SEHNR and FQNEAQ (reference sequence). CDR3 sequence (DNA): TGTGCCAGCAGCTTTATCCCGACAGGAGACTACACTGAAGCTTTCTTT. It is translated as CASSFIPTGDYTEAFF.

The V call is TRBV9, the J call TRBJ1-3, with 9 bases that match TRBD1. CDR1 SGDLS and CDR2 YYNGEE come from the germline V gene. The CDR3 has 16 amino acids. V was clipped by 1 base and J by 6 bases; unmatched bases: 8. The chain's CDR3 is CASSVRTGDPANTIYF. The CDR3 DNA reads TGTGCCAGCAGCGTAAGGACAGGGGATCCGGCAAACACCATATATTTT.

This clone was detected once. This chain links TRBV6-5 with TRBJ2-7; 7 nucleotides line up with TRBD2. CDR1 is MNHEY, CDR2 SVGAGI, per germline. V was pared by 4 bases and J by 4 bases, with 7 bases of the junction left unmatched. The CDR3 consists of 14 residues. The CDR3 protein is CASSSGAGYYEQYF. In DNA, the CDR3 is TGTGCCAGCAGTTCCGGAGCGGGGTATTACGAGCAGTACTTC.

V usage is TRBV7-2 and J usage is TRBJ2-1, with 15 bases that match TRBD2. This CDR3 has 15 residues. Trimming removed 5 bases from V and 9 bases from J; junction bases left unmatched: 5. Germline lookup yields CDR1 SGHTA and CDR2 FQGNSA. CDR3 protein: CASSPWGLAGGEQFF. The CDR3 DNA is TGTGCCAGCAGCCCCTGGGGACTAGCGGGGGGTGAGCAGTTCTTC.

In nucleotides, the CDR3 is TGTGCCAGCAGCCTCGGGGGGGCTGGGAATGAGCAGTTCTTC. This sequence encodes CASSLGGAGNEQFF. This chain uses TRBV6-5 with TRBJ2-1, with 8 bases lining up with TRBD2. V lost 6 bases and J lost 7; bases outside the gene matches: 8. Germline lookup yields CDR1 MNHEY and CDR2 SVGAGI. CDR3 size: 14 residues.

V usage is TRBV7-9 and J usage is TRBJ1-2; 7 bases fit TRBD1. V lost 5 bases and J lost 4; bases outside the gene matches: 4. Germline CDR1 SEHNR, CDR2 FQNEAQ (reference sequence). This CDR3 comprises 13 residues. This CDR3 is CASSPGTVYGYTF. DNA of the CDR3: TGTGCCAGCAGCCCCGGGACAGTCTATGGCTACACCTTC.

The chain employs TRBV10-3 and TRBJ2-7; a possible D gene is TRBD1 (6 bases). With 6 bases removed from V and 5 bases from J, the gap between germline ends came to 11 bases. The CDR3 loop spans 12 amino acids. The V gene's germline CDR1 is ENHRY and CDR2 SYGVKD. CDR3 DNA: TGTGCCATCAGCCAACAGGGTAACGAGCAGTACTTC. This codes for CAISQQGNEQYF.

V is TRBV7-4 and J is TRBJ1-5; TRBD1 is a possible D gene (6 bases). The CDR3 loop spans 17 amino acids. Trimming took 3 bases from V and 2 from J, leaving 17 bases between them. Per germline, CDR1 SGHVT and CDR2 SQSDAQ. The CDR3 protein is CASSFTRGGGGNQPQHF. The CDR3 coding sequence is TGTGCCAGCAGCTTCACAAGGGGAGGGGGGGGCAATCAGCCCCAGCATTTT.

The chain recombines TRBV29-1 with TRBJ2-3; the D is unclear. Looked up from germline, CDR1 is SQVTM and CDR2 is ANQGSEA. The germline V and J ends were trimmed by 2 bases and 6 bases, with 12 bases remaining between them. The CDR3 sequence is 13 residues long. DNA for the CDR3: TGCAGCGTTGAATCGATTCTGAGGGATACGCAGTATTTT. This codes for CSVESILRDTQYF.